This T cell receptor (beta chain) was profiled in a study of response to subunit inactivated influenza vaccine. General study results and limits: The authors proposed limited new T cell recruitment per seasonal influenza vaccination.

TCRdb called the RT-PCR reads again in MiXCR, with one record for every CDR3 protein. The sample includes hundreds of thousands of distinct CDR3 sequences, approximately 14% of them seen just once. In this sample, this clonotype turned up a few times. The antigen remains undetermined. This CDR3 has 15 amino acids. The germline V gene has CDR1 SGHTA and CDR2 FQGNSA. V was trimmed by 5 bases and J by 8 bases, leaving 19 bases between them. The sample here was PBMCs from blood, taken roughly 13 days after vaccination. This chain connects TRBV7-2 to TRBJ2-1, with unresolved D. The source of this sequence is a man aged 50 or older who received an inactivated influenza vaccine. DNA for the CDR3: TGTGCCAGCAGCATTGGTCCCTCTTCATCCCATGAGCAGTTCTTC. Translating it yields CASSIGPSSSHEQFF.